The T cell receptor beta chain under discussion was sequenced for a study of T cells in Graves' hyperthyroidism and ophthalmopathy. Study outcomes and limitations: The model's output predicted ophthalmopathy at a median of around 7 months prior to onset.

The length of the CDR3 is 16 residues. The germline V gene has CDR1 DFQATT and CDR2 SNEGSKA (reference sequence). The study defined stable Graves' hyperthyroidism as no ophthalmopathy progression within 18 months. A patient was excluded if there was uncontrolled infection, other autoimmune disease, pregnancy or lactation. The source material, RNA transcripts, was used to amplify TCR beta CDR3 regions. The TCR CDR3 was amplified in a first-round RT-PCR using the HTBI primer set. Each CDR3 protein gets one entry after TCRdb re-called the multiplex PCR reads with MiXCR. The data show roughly 840,000 distinct CDR3 sequences, roughly 37% seen once. Turning to this clonotype: Its antigen remains unidentified. This sequence may be a read error, since a much larger clone differs from it by one base.

The rearrangement uses TRBV20-1 and TRBJ1-1, with 7 positions matching TRBD1. The sequencing sample was made of blood. This receptor was identified in a man in his late teens or twenties with Graves' hyperthyroidism. In nucleotides, the CDR3 is TGCAGTGTTAGAGATGAGGAGGGGGCGATGAACACTGAAGCTTTCTTT. Translation: CSVRDEEGAMNTEAFF.